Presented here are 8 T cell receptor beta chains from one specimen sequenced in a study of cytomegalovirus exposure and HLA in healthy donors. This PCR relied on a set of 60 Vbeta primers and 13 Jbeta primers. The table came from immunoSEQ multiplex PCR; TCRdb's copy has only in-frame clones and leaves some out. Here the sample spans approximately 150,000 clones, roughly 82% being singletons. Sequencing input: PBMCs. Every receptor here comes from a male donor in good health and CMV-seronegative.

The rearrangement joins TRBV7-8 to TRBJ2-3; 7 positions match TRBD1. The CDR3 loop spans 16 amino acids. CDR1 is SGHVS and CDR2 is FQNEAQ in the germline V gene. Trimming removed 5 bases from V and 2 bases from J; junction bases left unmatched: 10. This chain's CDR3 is CASSHGTAVSTDTQYF. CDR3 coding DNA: TGTGCCAGCAGCCACGGGACAGCCGTTTCCACAGATACGCAGTATTTT. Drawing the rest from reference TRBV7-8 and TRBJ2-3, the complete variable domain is GAGVSQSPRYKVAKRGQDVALRCDPISGHVSLFWYQQALGQGPEFLTYFQNEAQLDKSGLPSDRFFAERPEGSVSTLKIQRTQQEDSAVYLCASSHGTAVSTDTQYFGPGTRLTVL.

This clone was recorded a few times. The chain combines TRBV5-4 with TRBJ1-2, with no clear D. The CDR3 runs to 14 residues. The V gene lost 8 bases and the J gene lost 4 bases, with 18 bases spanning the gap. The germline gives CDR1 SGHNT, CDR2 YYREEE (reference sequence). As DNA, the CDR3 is TGTGCCAGTCGGCCGGAGGTTTTCAGCTATGGCTACACCTTC. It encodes CASRPEVFSYGYTF.

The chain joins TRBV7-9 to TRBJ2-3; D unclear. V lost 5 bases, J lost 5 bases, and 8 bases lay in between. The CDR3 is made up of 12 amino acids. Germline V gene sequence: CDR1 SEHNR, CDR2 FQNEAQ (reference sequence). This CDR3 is CASSHPRDTQYF. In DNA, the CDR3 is TGTGCCAGCAGCCATCCCAGAGATACGCAGTATTTT.

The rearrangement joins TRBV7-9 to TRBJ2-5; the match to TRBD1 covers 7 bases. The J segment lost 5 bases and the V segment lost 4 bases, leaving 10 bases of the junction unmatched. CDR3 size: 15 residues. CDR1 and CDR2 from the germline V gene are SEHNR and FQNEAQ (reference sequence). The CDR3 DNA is TGTGCCAGCAGCTCGTCAGACAGGGTGGGGGAGACCCAGTACTTC. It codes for CASSSSDRVGETQYF.

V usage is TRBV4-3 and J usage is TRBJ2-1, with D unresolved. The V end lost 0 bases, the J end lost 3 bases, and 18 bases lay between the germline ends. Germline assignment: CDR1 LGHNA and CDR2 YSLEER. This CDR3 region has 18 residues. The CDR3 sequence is CASSQDSIVASGYNEQFF. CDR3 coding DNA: TGCGCCAGCAGCCAAGATTCGATCGTCGCCTCGGGCTACAATGAGCAGTTCTTC.

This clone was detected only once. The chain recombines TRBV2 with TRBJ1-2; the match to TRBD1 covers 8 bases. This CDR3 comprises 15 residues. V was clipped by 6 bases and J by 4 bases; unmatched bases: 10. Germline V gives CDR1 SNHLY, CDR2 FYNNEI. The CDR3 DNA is TGTGCCAGCAGCCCCGGGGCAGGGGGCCTCTATGGCTACACCTTC. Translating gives CASSPGAGGLYGYTF.

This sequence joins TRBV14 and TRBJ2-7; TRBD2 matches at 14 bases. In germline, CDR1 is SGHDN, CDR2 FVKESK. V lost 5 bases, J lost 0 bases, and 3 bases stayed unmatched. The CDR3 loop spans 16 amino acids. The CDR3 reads CASSSGTSGSSYEQYF. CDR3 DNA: TGTGCCAGCAGCAGTGGGACTAGCGGGAGCTCCTACGAGCAGTACTTC. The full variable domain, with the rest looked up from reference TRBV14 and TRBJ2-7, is EAGVTQFPSHSVIEKGQTVTLRCDPISGHDNLYWYRRVMGKEIKFLLHFVKESKQDESGMPNNRFLAERTGGTYSTLKVQPAELEDSGVYFCASSSGTSGSSYEQYFGPGTRLTVT.

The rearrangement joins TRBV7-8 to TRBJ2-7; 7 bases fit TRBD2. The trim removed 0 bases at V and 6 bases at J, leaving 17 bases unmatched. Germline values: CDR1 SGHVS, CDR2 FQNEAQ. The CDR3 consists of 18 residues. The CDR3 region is CASSLARGMGEGRGEQYF. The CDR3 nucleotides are TGTGCCAGCAGCTTAGCGCGGGGGATGGGGGAGGGCCGGGGCGAGCAGTACTTC.